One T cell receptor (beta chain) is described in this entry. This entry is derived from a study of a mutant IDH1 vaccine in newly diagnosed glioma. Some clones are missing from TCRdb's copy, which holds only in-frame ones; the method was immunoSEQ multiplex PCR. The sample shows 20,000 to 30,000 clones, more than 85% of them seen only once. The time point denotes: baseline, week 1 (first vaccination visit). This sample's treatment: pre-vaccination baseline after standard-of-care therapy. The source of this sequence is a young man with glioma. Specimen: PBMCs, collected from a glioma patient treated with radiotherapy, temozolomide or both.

CDR3 coding DNA: TGCAGCGTTGTCCCCGGGGACTATGGCTACACCTTC. Translated, it gives CSVVPGDYGYTF. The V call is TRBV29-1, the J call TRBJ1-2; D is uncertain. The CDR3 sequence is 12 residues long. Between the trimmed V and J ends, which lost 4 bases and 3 bases, there was a span of 9 bases. Germline CDR1 SQVTM, CDR2 ANQGSEA.